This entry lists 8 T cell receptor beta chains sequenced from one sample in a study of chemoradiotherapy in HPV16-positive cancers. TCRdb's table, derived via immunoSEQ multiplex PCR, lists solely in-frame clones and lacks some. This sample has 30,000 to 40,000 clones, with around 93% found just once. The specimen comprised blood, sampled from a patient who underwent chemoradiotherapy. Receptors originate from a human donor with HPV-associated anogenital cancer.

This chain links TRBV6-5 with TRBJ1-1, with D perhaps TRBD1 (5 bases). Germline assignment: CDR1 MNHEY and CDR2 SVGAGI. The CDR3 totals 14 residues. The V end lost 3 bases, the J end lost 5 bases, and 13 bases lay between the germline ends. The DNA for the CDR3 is TGTGCCAGCAGTTATGGCGGGGGGGGGACTGAAGCTTTCTTT. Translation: CASSYGGGGTEAFF.

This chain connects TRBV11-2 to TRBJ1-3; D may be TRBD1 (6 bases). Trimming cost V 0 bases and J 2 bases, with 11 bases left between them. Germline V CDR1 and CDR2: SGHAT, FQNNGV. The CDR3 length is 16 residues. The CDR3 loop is CASSLDGGPPGNTIYF. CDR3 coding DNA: TGTGCCAGCAGCTTAGACGGGGGCCCCCCTGGAAACACCATATATTTT.

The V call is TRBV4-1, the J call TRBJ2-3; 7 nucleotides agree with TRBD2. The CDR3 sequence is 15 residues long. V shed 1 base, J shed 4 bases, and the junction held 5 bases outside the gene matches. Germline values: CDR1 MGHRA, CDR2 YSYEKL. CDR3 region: CASSQGLALPDTQYF. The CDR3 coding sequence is TGCGCCAGCAGCCAAGGACTAGCTCTCCCAGATACGCAGTATTTT.

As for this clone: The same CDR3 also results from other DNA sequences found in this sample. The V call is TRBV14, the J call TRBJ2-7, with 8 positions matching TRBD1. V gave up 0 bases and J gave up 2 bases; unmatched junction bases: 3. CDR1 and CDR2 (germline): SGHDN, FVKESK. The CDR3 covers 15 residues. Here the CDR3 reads CASSQEDRGTYEQYF. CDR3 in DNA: TGTGCCAGCAGCCAAGAAGACAGGGGCACCTACGAGCAGTACTTC.

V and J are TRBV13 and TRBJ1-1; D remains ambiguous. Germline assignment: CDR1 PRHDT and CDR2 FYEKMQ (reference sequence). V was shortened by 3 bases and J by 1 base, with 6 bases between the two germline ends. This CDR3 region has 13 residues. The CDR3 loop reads CASSFGRNTEAFF. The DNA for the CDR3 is TGTGCCAGCAGCTTTGGCAGGAACACTGAAGCTTTCTTT.

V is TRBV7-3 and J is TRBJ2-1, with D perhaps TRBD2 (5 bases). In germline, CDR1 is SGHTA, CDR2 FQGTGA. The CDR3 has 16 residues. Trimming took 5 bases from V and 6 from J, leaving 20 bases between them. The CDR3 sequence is CASSPGWPEESNEQFF. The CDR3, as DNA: TGTGCCAGCAGCCCGGGGTGGCCCGAAGAAAGCAATGAGCAGTTCTTC.

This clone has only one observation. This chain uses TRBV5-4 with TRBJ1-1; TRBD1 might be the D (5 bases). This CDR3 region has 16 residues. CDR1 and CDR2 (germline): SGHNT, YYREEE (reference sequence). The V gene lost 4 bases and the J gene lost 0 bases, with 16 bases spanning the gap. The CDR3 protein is CASSGGDGKLNTEAFF. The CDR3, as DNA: TGTGCCAGCAGCGGAGGGGACGGGAAATTGAACACTGAAGCTTTCTTT.

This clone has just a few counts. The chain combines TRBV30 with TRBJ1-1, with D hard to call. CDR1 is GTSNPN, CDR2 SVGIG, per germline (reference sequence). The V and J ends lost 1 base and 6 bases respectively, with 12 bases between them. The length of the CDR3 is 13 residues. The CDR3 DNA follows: TGTGCCTGGAGTGGGGCAGGAAACCCTGAAGCTTTCTTT. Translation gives CAWSGAGNPEAFF.